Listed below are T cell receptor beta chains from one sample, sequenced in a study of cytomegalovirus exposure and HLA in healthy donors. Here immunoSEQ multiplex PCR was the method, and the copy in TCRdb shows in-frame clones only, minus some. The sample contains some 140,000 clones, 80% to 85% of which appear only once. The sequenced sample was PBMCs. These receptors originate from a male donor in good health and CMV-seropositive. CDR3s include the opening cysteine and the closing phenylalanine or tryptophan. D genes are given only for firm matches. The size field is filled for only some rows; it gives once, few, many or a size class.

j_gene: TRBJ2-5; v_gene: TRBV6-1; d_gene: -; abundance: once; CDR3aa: CATPSQETQYF; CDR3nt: TGTGCCACCCCTTCCCAAGAGACCCAGTACTTC
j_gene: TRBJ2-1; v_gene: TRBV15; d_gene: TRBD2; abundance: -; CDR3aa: CATSRDFGGSGSGEQFF; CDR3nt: TGTGCCACCAGCAGAGATTTTGGCGGTAGCGGGAGCGGCGAGCAGTTCTTC
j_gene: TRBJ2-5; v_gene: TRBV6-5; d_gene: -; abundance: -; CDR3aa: CASSYMETQYF; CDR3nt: TGTGCCAGCAGTTATATGGAGACCCAGTACTTC
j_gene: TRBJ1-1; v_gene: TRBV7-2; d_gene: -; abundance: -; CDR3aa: CASSSTVNTEAFF; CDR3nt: TGTGCCAGCAGCTCGACAGTGAACACTGAAGCTTTCTTT
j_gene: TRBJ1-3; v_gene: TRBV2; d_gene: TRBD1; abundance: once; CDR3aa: CASSEAGTVSGNTIYF; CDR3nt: TGTGCCAGCAGTGAAGCAGGGACAGTCTCTGGAAACACCATATATTTT
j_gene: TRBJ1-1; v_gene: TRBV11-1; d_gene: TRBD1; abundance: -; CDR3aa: CASSFPTGATKTEAFF; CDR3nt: TGTGCCAGCAGCTTTCCAACAGGGGCGACGAAGACTGAAGCTTTCTTT
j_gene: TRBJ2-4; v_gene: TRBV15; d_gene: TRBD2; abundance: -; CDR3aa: CATSKSAGLAGKNIQYF; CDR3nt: TGTGCCACCAGCAAAAGCGCGGGACTAGCTGGCAAAAACATTCAGTACTTC
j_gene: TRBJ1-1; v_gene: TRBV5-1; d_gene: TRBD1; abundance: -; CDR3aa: CASSLGQDRAEAFF; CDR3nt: TGCGCCAGCAGCCTTGGACAGGACAGGGCTGAAGCTTTCTTT
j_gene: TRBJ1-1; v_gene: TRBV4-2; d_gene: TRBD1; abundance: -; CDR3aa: CASSQDTGGNTEAFF; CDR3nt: TGTGCCAGCAGCCAAGATACAGGGGGGAACACTGAAGCTTTCTTT
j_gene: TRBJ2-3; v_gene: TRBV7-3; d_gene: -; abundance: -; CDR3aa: CARRGEVHTDTQYF; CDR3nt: TGTGCCAGACGCGGAGAAGTACACACAGATACGCAGTATTTT
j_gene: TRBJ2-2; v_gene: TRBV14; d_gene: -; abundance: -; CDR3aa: CANPKGHRANTGELFF; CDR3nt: TGTGCCAATCCTAAAGGTCACAGGGCGAACACCGGGGAGCTGTTTTTT
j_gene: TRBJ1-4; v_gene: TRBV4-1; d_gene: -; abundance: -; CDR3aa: CASSQVQGTANEKLFF; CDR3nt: TGCGCCAGCAGCCAAGTGCAGGGCACGGCTAATGAAAAACTGTTTTTT
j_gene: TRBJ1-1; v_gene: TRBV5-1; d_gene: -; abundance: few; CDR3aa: CASSLGGGTEAFF; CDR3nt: TGCGCCAGCAGCTTGGGAGGCGGCACTGAAGCTTTCTTT
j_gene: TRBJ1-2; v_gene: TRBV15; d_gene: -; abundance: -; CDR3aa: CATSRDGQKYGYTF; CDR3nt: TGTGCCACCAGCAGAGATGGACAGAAATATGGCTACACCTTC
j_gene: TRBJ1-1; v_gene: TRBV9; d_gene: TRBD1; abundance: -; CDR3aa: CASSAGTVNTEAFF; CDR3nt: TGTGCCAGCAGCGCGGGGACAGTGAACACTGAAGCTTTCTTT
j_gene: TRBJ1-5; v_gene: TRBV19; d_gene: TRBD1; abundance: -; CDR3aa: CASSSTGATDSNQPQHF; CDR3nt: TGTGCCAGTAGTTCGACAGGGGCTACCGACTCTAATCAGCCCCAGCATTTT
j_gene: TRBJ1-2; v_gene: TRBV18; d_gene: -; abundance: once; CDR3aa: CASSPQYNPYGYTF; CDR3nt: TGTGCCAGCTCACCACAGTACAACCCCTATGGCTACACCTTC